A selection of T cell receptor beta chains follows, all from one sample in a study of CD8+CD57+ T cells in acquired aplastic anemia. MiXCR, run by TCRdb on the reads, gives a single entry per CDR3 protein. The table has 65,000 or so distinct CDR3 sequences, 45% to 70% seen once. The sequencing sample was made of sorted CD4+, CD8+, or CD8+CD57+ T cells (not recorded which) from PBMCs. The receptor source for this set is a human donor in good health, serving as a control. The conserved cysteine and the conserved F or W are not part of the CDR3 here.

V	J	CDR3
TRBV19	TRBJ1-5	ASRTGARGIQPQH
TRBV14	TRBJ1-2	ASSQDPRGGYT
TRBV11-2	TRBJ2-3	ASSLDRQGEVPDTQY
TRBV5-1	TRBJ1-2	ASSAAGAANYGYT
TRBV28	TRBJ2-7	ASSYSGRSSYEQY
TRBV19	TRBJ1-5	ASGRGWTQTSNQPQH
TRBV9	TRBJ2-5	ASSVAGGGYQETQY
TRBV20-1	TRBJ2-7	SARLAGGSFEQY
TRBV2	TRBJ2-7	ASRTGLAGLEQY
TRBV10-3	TRBJ1-1	AISVDGTEAF
TRBV15	TRBJ1-2	ATREGYGYT
TRBV15	TRBJ1-3	ATSVADRDTIY
TRBV19	TRBJ1-5	ASSWDRAQH
TRBV25-1	TRBJ2-7	ASTKQGYYEQY
TRBV19	TRBJ2-2	ASSIGPSSPGELF
TRBV29-1	TRBJ2-7	SVELTGGEQY
TRBV7-3	TRBJ2-1	ASSPHPYNEQF
TRBV19	TRBJ1-6	ASSLTGGSPLH
TRBV18	TRBJ2-1	ASSPNYYGTQIYNEQF
TRBV19	TRBJ1-6	ASSIRDGNSPLH
TRBV7-9	TRBJ2-7	ASSDDRDRYEQY
TRBV2	TRBJ2-3	ASSESVGGDTQY
TRBV7-7	TRBJ2-5	ASSLGLAGVLAQY
TRBV24-1	TRBJ2-1	ATSVERGTSSYNEQF
TRBV19	TRBJ2-3	ASSPRGRFERNTDTQY
TRBV13	TRBJ1-6	ASRIGAFNSPLH
TRBV28	TRBJ2-7	ASSPPGLADYEQY
TRBV24-1	TRBJ2-1	ATSDRTSGRGNEQF
TRBV5-1	TRBJ1-1	ASSLWTNTEAF
TRBV19	TRBJ2-3	ASRALVTDTQY
TRBV20-1	TRBJ2-1	SAVQGRQQF
TRBV28	TRBJ2-4	ASSLLGPKNIQY
TRBV20-1	TRBJ2-7	SASMDTTYEQY
TRBV24-1	TRBJ2-7	ATSRGGQGYEQY
TRBV10-2	TRBJ2-4	ASSEWGRDIQY
TRBV11-3	TRBJ1-5	ASSATAGPNQPQH
TRBV19	TRBJ1-4	ASSGTGGGKLF
TRBV11-3	TRBJ2-2	ASSWTSGNTGELF
TRBV20-1	TRBJ2-7	SASGGSSYEQY
TRBV11-1	TRBJ2-1	ASSLETGRNNEQF
TRBV2	TRBJ2-6	ASSAQISGANVLT
TRBV9	TRBJ2-7	ASSVGTSGSYEQY